This TCR beta chain was found in a study of blood T cell repertoires in COVID-19. The table came from immunoSEQ multiplex PCR; TCRdb's copy has only in-frame clones and leaves some out. The sample shows about 59,000 clones, approximately 81% of them seen only once. The clonotype originates from a woman at least 80 years old with active or convalescent COVID-19. Input material: peripheral blood.

In DNA, the CDR3 is TGCAGTGCTAGTTTGGCAGGGGGGGAGACCCAGTACTTC. It encodes CSASLAGGETQYF. The V call is TRBV20-1, the J call TRBJ2-5; D perhaps matches TRBD1 (7 bases). The CDR3 contains 13 residues. V was trimmed by 3 bases and J by 5 bases, leaving 13 bases between them. Germline CDR1 and CDR2: DFQATT and SNEGSKA (reference sequence).